The next 25 T cell receptor beta chains were all read from a single sample in a study of beta chain features in type 1 diabetes. Expressed TCRB transcripts got sequenced, as all isolated RNA was reverse transcribed. TCRdb keeps only in-frame clones here, not all; method: immunoSEQ multiplex PCR. The sample includes hundreds of thousands of clones, approximately 30% of them seen just once. The sample consisted of naive CD4+ T cells from blood. Receptors were obtained from a man younger than 35 in good health.

V and J are TRBV7-9 and TRBJ2-1; TRBD1 agrees at 7 bases. CDR3 length: 16 residues. Per germline, CDR1 SEHNR and CDR2 FQNEAQ (reference sequence). After removal of 1 base from V and 5 bases from J, the junction contained 8 bases not matched to a gene. CDR3 sequence: CASSLVVGTANNEQFF. In DNA form, the CDR3 reads TGTGCCAGCAGCTTAGTCGTCGGGACAGCCAACAATGAGCAGTTCTTC.

This chain uses TRBV9 with TRBJ1-1; D may be TRBD1 (5 bases). The CDR3 totals 14 residues. Germline lookup yields CDR1 SGDLS and CDR2 YYNGEE. V lost 4 bases and J lost 3, with 13 bases in between. This chain's CDR3 is CASSPMGRYTEAFF. The CDR3 region has the DNA TGTGCCAGCAGCCCCATGGGACGGTACACTGAAGCTTTCTTT.

This clone was counted only a few times. The rearrangement links TRBV29-1 to TRBJ1-2; TRBD1 aligns across 8 bases. Trimming at V came to 6 bases and at J to 4 bases, leaving 10 bases not matched to a gene. The CDR3 has 14 residues. From germline, CDR1 is SQVTM and CDR2 ANQGSEA. The CDR3 DNA reads as TGCAGCGTAGACGACAGGGGAGTAGGCTATGGCTACACCTTC. This encodes CSVDDRGVGYGYTF.

This clone was seen more than once but under ten times. The chain uses TRBV30 and TRBJ1-1; no clear D. Looked up from germline, CDR1 is GTSNPN and CDR2 is SVGIG (reference sequence). Trimming removed 0 bases at V and 6 bases at J, with 8 bases between. This CDR3 is built from 12 residues. DNA for the CDR3: TGTGCCTGGAGTGTAATCGAGGCTGAAGCTTTCTTT. Protein product: CAWSVIEAEAFF.

This clone has only a few counts. V gene TRBV29-1 combines with J gene TRBJ1-2, with D tentatively TRBD1 (6 bases). Deletions cut 7 bases from V and 7 bases from J, with 19 bases between. The CDR3 has 13 residues. Germline V gene lookup returns CDR1 SQVTM and CDR2 ANQGSEA. Written as DNA, the CDR3 is TGCAGCGCAGGACCGGAGACAGGAGGTGGCTACACCTTC. Translating it yields CSAGPETGGGYTF. Combining the CDR3 with reference TRBV29-1 and TRBJ1-2 gives the whole variable domain SAVISQKPSRDICQRGTSLTIQCQVDSQVTMMFWYRQQPGQSLTLIATANQGSEATYESGFVIDKFPISRPNLTFSTLTVSNMSPEDSSIYLCSAGPETGGGYTFGSGTRLTVV.

V usage is TRBV10-3 and J usage is TRBJ2-6; D not resolved. This CDR3 has 15 residues. V was trimmed by 3 bases and J by 4 bases, leaving 10 bases between them. Germline V CDR1 and CDR2: ENHRY, SYGVKD. The CDR3 nucleotides read TGTGCCATCAGTGACTTCGCCTCGGGGGCCAACGTCCTGACTTTC. Encoded protein: CAISDFASGANVLTF.

This clone has just a few counts. The CDR3: CASSPRRLAASTDTQYF. CDR3 sequence (DNA): TGTGCCAGCAGCCCGAGACGACTAGCGGCTAGCACAGATACGCAGTATTTT. This sequence joins TRBV5-4 and TRBJ2-3; 9 nucleotides agree with TRBD2. The V gene end was trimmed by 4 bases and the J gene end by 0 bases; junction bases not matched to a gene: 9. The CDR3 is 17 amino acids. In germline, CDR1 is SGHNT, CDR2 YYREEE (reference sequence).

This clone came up a few times. This sequence joins TRBV11-1 and TRBJ2-7; D gene uncertain. The germline V and J ends were trimmed by 4 bases and 3 bases, with 13 bases remaining between them. The CDR3 extends over 14 amino acids. Germline V lookup: CDR1 SGHAT, CDR2 FQDESV (reference sequence). The CDR3 DNA reads as TGTGCCAGCAGCTCCCTTCGAAGCCGCTACGAGCAGTACTTC. This sequence encodes CASSSLRSRYEQYF. Using reference TRBV11-1 and TRBJ2-7 for the parts outside the CDR3, the full variable domain is EAEVAQSPRYKITEKSQAVAFWCDPISGHATLYWYRQILGQGPELLVQFQDESVVDDSQLPKDRFSAERLKGVDSTLKIQPAELGDSAMYLCASSSLRSRYEQYFGPGTRLTVT.

In this sample, this clone turned up a few times. The chain links TRBV7-9 to TRBJ2-7; D unresolved. Trimming shortened V by 1 base and J by 5 bases, and 15 bases separated the two germline ends. The CDR3 spans 15 residues. CDR1 and CDR2 (germline): SEHNR, FQNEAQ (reference sequence). CDR3 residues: CASSLVPRYDNEQYF. The CDR3 bases are TGTGCCAGCAGCTTAGTCCCGCGGTATGACAACGAGCAGTACTTC.

This clone occurred once. The rearrangement links TRBV28 to TRBJ2-3, with 13 positions matching TRBD2. In germline, CDR1 is MDHEN, CDR2 SYDVKM. V gave up 4 bases and J gave up 2 bases; unmatched junction bases: 3. The CDR3 has 16 residues. The DNA of the CDR3 is TGTGCCAGCAGTTCCGGGACTAGCGGGAACACAGATACGCAGTATTTT. Protein: CASSSGTSGNTDTQYF.

The V call is TRBV30, the J call TRBJ2-3; 8 bases map to TRBD2. CDR3 length: 15 residues. Germline-derived CDR1 and CDR2 are GTSNPN and SVGIG (reference sequence). V gave up 1 base and J gave up 1 base; unmatched junction bases: 4. The CDR3 DNA reads TGTGCCTGGAGTGCGACCGGGAGGGGCACAGATACGCAGTATTTT. Residues: CAWSATGRGTDTQYF.

The chain uses TRBV7-3 and TRBJ1-1; D unresolved. V lost 0 bases, J lost 1 base, and 6 bases lay in between. This CDR3 spans 14 amino acids. Per the germline V gene, CDR1 is SGHTA and CDR2 is FQGTGA. For the CDR3, the DNA is TGTGCCAGCAGCTTAACGGGCAGGAACACTGAAGCTTTCTTT. It encodes CASSLTGRNTEAFF.

The sample holds a few counts of this clone. The rearrangement uses TRBV5-4 and TRBJ2-5; 8 positions agree with TRBD1. This CDR3 comprises 14 residues. CDR1 and CDR2 from the germline V gene are SGHNT and YYREEE (reference sequence). V lost 3 bases to trimming and J lost 5 bases; unmatched junction nucleotides: 6. The DNA of the CDR3 is TGTGCCAGCAGCTCCCGGACAGGGATGGAGACCCAGTACTTC. Its translation is CASSSRTGMETQYF.

The gene calls are TRBV30 and TRBJ2-7, with D possibly TRBD1 on 5 matching bases. Germline lookup yields CDR1 GTSNPN and CDR2 SVGIG (reference sequence). The V gene lost 6 bases and the J gene lost 6 bases, with 12 bases spanning the gap. The CDR3 covers 11 residues. CDR3 loop: CACQGLGEQYF. CDR3 DNA: TGTGCCTGTCAGGGTTTGGGCGAGCAGTACTTC.

This clone was observed a handful of times. This chain connects TRBV27 to TRBJ1-5; D is uncertain. Deletions cut 7 bases from V and 2 bases from J, with 12 bases between. The CDR3 runs to 14 residues. Germline CDR1 and CDR2: MNHEY and SMNVEV (reference sequence). Here the CDR3 DNA reads TGTGCCAGCAACCCCAAGTCACGCAATCAGCCCCAGCATTTT. Translated: CASNPKSRNQPQHF.

This clone occurred a few times. The genes are TRBV9 and TRBJ2-3; TRBD1 aligns across 10 bases. Germline lookup yields CDR1 SGDLS and CDR2 YYNGEE. V lost 5 bases, J lost 2 bases, and 8 bases stayed unmatched. The length of the CDR3 is 16 residues. The CDR3 spells CASSAGTGEITDTQYF. The CDR3, as DNA: TGTGCCAGCAGTGCCGGGACAGGGGAAATCACAGATACGCAGTATTTT. Combining the CDR3 with reference TRBV9 and TRBJ2-3 gives the whole variable domain DSGVTQTPKHLITATGQRVTLRCSPRSGDLSVYWYQQSLDQGLQFLIQYYNGEERAKGNILERFSAQQFPDLHSELNLSSLELGDSALYFCASSAGTGEITDTQYFGPGTRLTVL.

The rearrangement uses TRBV29-1 and TRBJ1-2; no clear D gene. Trimming cost V 3 bases and J 2 bases, with 4 bases left between them. CDR1 SQVTM and CDR2 ANQGSEA come from the germline V gene. The CDR3 is made up of 11 amino acids. CDR3 amino acids: CSVDTNYGYTF. Here the CDR3 DNA reads TGCAGCGTTGACACAAACTATGGCTACACCTTC.

The chain has TRBV7-9 and TRBJ1-2, with D uncertain. Germline V lookup: CDR1 SEHNR, CDR2 FQNEAQ (reference sequence). The CDR3 loop spans 14 amino acids. Trimming pared 2 bases from V and 5 bases from J, leaving 12 bases between. The CDR3 nucleotides read TGTGCCAGCAGCTTACGATCGGGAGATTATGGCTACACCTTC. It is translated as CASSLRSGDYGYTF. Full variable domain (missing parts from reference TRBV7-9 and TRBJ1-2): DTGVSQNPRHKITKRGQNVTFRCDPISEHNRLYWYRQTLGQGPEFLTYFQNEAQLEKSRLLSDRFSAERPKGSFSTLEIQRTEQGDSAMYLCASSLRSGDYGYTFGSGTRLTVV.

This chain connects TRBV4-1 to TRBJ1-3; 8 bases agree with TRBD1. The CDR3 runs 15 residues. V lost 3 bases to trimming and J lost 8 bases; unmatched junction nucleotides: 9. Per germline, CDR1 MGHRA and CDR2 YSYEKL. CDR3 loop: CASSHLKDREDTIYF. The CDR3 DNA reads as TGCGCCAGCAGCCACCTCAAGGACAGGGAAGACACCATATATTTT.

With respect to this clone: This same CDR3 is encoded by further DNA sequences in the sample. V gene TRBV5-1 combines with J gene TRBJ2-5; tentative D call: TRBD2 (6 bases). CDR1 is SGHRS, CDR2 YFSETQ, per germline. CDR3 size: 13 residues. Trimming cost V 5 bases and J 2 bases, with 10 bases left between them. The CDR3 sequence is CASSLGTQETQYF. The CDR3 bases are TGCGCCAGCAGTCTCGGGACTCAAGAGACCCAGTACTTC.

This clone was detected only once. The chain carries TRBV28 and TRBJ1-5; no clear D gene. The CDR3 consists of 12 residues. V was trimmed by 6 bases and J by 9 bases, leaving 12 bases between them. CDR1 is MDHEN, CDR2 SYDVKM, per germline. CDR3 protein: CASSLRSGPQHF. Written as DNA, the CDR3 is TGTGCCAGCAGCCTCCGGAGCGGGCCCCAGCATTTT. The full variable domain, in which reference TRBV28 and TRBJ1-5 provide the parts outside the CDR3, is DVKVTQSSRYLVKRTGEKVFLECVQDMDHENMFWYRQDPGLGLRLIYFSYDVKMKEKGDIPEGYSVSREKKERFSLILESASTNQTSMYLCASSLRSGPQHFGDGTRLSIL.

This clone was seen only a few times. This chain links TRBV25-1 with TRBJ2-5; either TRBD1 or TRBD2 may fit D (5 bases each). V was cut by 7 bases and J by 5 bases, with 14 bases left in between. CDR3 length: 13 amino acids. Germline V gene data show CDR1 as MGHDK and CDR2 as SYGVNS. CDR3 region: CASTSLREETQYF. CDR3 DNA sequence: TGTGCCAGCACTTCCCTCAGGGAGGAGACCCAGTACTTC.

The genes are TRBV29-1 and TRBJ2-7; no definite D call. This CDR3 is built from 12 residues. Germline lookup yields CDR1 SQVTM and CDR2 ANQGSEA. The V gene lost 1 base and the J gene lost 5 bases, with 9 bases spanning the gap. The CDR3 nucleotides read TGCAGCGTTGAAGGTGGCGCCCACGAGCAGTACTTC. It codes for CSVEGGAHEQYF.

The chain uses TRBV6-5 and TRBJ2-7, with a weak D call TRBD2 (6 bases). CDR1 and CDR2 (germline): MNHEY, SVGAGI. This CDR3 is built from 13 residues. V lost 7 bases and J lost 6, with 16 bases in between. Here the CDR3 DNA reads TGTGCCAGCAAGGTGGGGGGACGCGGCGAGCAGTACTTC. Translating gives CASKVGGRGEQYF.

The V call is TRBV30, the J call TRBJ1-1; 7 bases match TRBD1. J gave up 6 bases and V 0 bases, and 7 bases lay outside the gene matches. This CDR3 contains 14 residues. Germline V gene data show CDR1 as GTSNPN and CDR2 as SVGIG (reference sequence). CDR3 loop: CAWSVGGRAPEAFF. The CDR3 nucleotides read TGTGCCTGGAGTGTAGGGGGCAGGGCCCCTGAAGCTTTCTTT.